This T cell receptor (beta chain) was identified in a study of CD8 T cells in ankylosing spondylitis (dated by TCRdb to about 2017). Study-wide context: T cell receptor beta repertoires were profiled in healthy donors and ankylosing spondylitis patients so that disease-linked TCR variants could be found. The full study cohort was made up of about two dozen ankylosing spondylitis patients and about a hundred healthy donors. Peripheral blood was sampled, and synovial fluid was also collected from ankylosing spondylitis patients. The study at large found these results: The disease-linked clones had a CD8+ phenotype and were found at relatively low frequencies in peripheral blood. A TCR beta motif of seven or eight highly homologous amino acid variants appeared characteristic of blood from ankylosing spondylitis patients. The disease-linked clones were reported to be significantly enriched in matched synovial fluid samples from ankylosing spondylitis patients. Some motif variants had previously been reported in the synovial fluid and blood of reactive arthritis patients, which suggests shared mechanisms of disease initiation.

Only a few counts were recorded for this clonotype. The antigen this receptor binds is unknown. No per-base quality is available; no much larger clone lies one base away. CDR1 and CDR2, looked up from the germline V gene (reference sequence), are SEHNR and FQNEAQ. From the cysteine through the phenylalanine, the CDR3 covers 15 amino acids. The only DNA kept is the CDR3, 45 bases in frame from the first base. For this chain, trimming is 6 bases at the V end and 0 bases at the J end, and the number of junction bases without a gene match is 6. The reads were generated on an Illumina HiSeq 2500. Quantitative 5'-RACE with molecular barcodes was used to prepare TCR beta libraries. The study's own analysis went as follows. A new computational method based on a probabilistic model of VDJ rearrangement was used to identify disease-linked TCR variants. Using fastp at Q25 and MiXCR, TCRdb reprocessed the public reads and kept productive beta chains. Each record represents a unique CDR3 protein, reported with the most common genes and DNA among its rows. The V and J calls shown here were made by TCRdb, not taken from the authors' results. A total of about 160,000 distinct CDR3 sequences appear in this sample, roughly 10% of them only once. The ten largest clones take up more than 12% of the sample.

The chain joins TRBV7-9 to TRBJ1-1, with 8 bases aligning to TRBD1. Sequenced input: blood, either unsorted or a sorted T cell fraction (not recorded which). This clonotype originated in a female donor with ankylosing spondylitis or in good health (not recorded which). The CDR3 corresponds to CASRPRQGLNTEAFF. The nucleotide sequence reads TGTGCCAGCAGACCAAGACAGGGGCTGAACACTGAAGCTTTCTTT.